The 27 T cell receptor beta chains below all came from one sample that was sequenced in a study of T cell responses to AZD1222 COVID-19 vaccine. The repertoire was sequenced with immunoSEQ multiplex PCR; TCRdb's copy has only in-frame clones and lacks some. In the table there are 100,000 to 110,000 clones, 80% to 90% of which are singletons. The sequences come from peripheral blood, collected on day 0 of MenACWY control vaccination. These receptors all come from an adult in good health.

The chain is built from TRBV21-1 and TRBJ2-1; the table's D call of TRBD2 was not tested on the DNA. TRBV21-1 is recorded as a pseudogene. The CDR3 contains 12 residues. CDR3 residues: CASSKPLMKQFF. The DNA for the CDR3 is TGTGCCAGCAGCAAGCCACTAATGAAGCAGTTCTTC.

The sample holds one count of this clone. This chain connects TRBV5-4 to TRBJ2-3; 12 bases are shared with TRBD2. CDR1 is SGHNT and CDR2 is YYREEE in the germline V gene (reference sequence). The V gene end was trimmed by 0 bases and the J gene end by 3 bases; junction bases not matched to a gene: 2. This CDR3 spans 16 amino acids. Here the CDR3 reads CASSLASGGATDTQYF. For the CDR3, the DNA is TGTGCCAGCAGCTTGGCTAGCGGGGGGGCAACAGATACGCAGTATTTT.

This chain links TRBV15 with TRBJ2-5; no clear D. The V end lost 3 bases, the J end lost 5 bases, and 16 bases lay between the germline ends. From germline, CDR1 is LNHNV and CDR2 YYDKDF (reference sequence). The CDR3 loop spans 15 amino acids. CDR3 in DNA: TGTGCCACCAGCAGTGACATAACGCGACGGGAGACCCAGTACTTC. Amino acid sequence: CATSSDITRRETQYF.

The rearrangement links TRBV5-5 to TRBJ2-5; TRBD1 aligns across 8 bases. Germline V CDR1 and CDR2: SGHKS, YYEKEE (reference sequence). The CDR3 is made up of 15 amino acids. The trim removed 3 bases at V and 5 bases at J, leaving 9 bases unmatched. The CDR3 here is CASSSSTGDGETQYF. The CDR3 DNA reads TGTGCCAGCAGCTCCTCGACAGGGGATGGGGAGACCCAGTACTTC.

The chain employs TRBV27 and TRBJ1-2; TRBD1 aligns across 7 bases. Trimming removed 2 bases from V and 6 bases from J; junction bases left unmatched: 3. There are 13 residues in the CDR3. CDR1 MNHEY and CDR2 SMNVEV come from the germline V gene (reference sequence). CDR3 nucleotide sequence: TGTGCCAGCAGTTTAACAGGGGCGGATGGCTACACCTTC. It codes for CASSLTGADGYTF.

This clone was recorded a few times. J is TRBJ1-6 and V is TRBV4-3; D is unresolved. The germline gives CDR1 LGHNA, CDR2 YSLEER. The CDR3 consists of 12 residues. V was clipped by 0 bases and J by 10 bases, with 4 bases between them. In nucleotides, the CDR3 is TGCGCCAGCAGCCAAGAGGGATCACCCCTCCACTTT. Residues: CASSQEGSPLHF.

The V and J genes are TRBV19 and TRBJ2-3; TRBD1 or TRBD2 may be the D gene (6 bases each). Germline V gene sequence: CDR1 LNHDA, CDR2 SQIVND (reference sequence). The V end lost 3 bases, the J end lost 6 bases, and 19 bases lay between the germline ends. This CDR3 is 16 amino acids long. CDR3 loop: CASSIGWGPEGDTQYF. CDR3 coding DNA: TGTGCCAGTAGTATTGGGTGGGGGCCGGAGGGGGATACGCAGTATTTT.

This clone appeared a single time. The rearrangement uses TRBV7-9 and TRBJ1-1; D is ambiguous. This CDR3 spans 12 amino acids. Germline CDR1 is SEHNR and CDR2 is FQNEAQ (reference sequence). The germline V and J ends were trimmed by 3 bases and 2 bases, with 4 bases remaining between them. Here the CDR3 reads CASSFTNTEAFF. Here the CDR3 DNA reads TGTGCCAGCAGCTTTACAAACACTGAAGCTTTCTTT.

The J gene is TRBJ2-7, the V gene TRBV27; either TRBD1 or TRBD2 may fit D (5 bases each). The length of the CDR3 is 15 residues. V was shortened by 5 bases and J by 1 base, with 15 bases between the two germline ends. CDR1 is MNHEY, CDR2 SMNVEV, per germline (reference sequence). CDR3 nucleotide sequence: TGTGCCAGCAGTCGCCGGGACCCATTGTCCTACGAGCAGTACTTC. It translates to CASSRRDPLSYEQYF.

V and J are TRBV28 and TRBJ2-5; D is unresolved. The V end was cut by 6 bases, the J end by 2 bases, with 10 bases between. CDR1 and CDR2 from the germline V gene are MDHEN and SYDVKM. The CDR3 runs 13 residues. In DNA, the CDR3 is TGTGCCAGCAGGATTAGGTTTCAAGAGACCCAGTACTTC. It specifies CASRIRFQETQYF.

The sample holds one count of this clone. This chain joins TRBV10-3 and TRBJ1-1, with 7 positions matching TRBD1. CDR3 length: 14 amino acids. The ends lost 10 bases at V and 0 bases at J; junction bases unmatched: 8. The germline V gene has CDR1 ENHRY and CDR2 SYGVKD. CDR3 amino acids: CATTNDRVNTEAFF. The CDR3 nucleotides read TGTGCCACGACTAACGACAGGGTGAACACTGAAGCTTTCTTT.

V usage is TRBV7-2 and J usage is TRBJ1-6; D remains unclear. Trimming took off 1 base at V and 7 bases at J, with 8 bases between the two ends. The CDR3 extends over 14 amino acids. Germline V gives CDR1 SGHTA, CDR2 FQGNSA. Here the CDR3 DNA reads TGTGCCAGCAGCTTAGGGCCAGGCAATTCACCCCTCCACTTT. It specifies CASSLGPGNSPLHF.

CDR3 residues: CSVEGETQYF. Here the CDR3 DNA reads TGCAGCGTTGAGGGGGAGACCCAGTACTTC. The V call is TRBV29-1, the J call TRBJ2-5, with D hard to call. V lost 3 bases, J lost 5 bases, and 4 bases lay in between. This CDR3 has 10 residues. The germline V gene has CDR1 SQVTM and CDR2 ANQGSEA.

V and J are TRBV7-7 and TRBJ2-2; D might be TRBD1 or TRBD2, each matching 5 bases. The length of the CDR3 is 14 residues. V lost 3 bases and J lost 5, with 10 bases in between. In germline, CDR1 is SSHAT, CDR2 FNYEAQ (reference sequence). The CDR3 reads CASSFQGDTGELFF. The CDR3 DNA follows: TGTGCCAGCAGCTTCCAGGGAGATACCGGGGAGCTGTTTTTT.

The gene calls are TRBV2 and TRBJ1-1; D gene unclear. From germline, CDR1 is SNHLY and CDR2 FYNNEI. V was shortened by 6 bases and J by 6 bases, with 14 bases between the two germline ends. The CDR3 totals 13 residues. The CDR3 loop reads CASRQYSASEAFF. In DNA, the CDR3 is TGTGCCAGCAGACAGTATTCCGCCTCTGAAGCTTTCTTT.

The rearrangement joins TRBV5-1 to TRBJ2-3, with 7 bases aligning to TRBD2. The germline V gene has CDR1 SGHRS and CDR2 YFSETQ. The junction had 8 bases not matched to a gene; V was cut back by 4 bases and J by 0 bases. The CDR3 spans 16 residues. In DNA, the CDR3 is TGCGCCAGCAGCATCGAGCGGGGTCCTAGCACAGATACGCAGTATTTT. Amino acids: CASSIERGPSTDTQYF.

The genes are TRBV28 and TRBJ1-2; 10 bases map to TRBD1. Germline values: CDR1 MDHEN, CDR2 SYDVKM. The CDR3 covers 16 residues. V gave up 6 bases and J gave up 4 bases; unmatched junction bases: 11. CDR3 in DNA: TGTGCCAGCAGACCGCTCGGACAGGGGGTTAGCTATGGCTACACCTTC. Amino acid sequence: CASRPLGQGVSYGYTF.

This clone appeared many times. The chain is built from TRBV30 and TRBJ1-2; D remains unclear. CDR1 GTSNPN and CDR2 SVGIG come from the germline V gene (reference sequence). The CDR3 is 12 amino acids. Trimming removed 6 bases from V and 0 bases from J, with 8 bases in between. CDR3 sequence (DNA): TGTGCCTGCGGGAGCCCTAACTATGGCTACACCTTC. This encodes CACGSPNYGYTF.

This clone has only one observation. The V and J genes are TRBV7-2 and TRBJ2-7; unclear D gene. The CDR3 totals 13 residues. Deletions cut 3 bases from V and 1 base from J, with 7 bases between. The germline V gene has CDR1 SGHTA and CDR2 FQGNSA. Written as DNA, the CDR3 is TGTGCCAGCAGCTTCGACTCTTCCTACGAGCAGTACTTC. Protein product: CASSFDSSYEQYF. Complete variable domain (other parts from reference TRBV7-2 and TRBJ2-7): GAGVSQSPSNKVTEKGKDVELRCDPISGHTALYWYRQSLGQGLEFLIYFQGNSAPDKSGLPSDRFSAERTGGSVSTLTIQRTQQEDSAVYLCASSFDSSYEQYFGPGTRLTVT.

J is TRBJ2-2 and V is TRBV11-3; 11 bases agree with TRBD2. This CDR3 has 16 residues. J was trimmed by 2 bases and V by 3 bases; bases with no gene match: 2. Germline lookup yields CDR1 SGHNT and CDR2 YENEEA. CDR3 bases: TGTGCCAGCAGCTTCACTAGCGGGAGTAACACCGGGGAGCTGTTTTTT. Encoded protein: CASSFTSGSNTGELFF.

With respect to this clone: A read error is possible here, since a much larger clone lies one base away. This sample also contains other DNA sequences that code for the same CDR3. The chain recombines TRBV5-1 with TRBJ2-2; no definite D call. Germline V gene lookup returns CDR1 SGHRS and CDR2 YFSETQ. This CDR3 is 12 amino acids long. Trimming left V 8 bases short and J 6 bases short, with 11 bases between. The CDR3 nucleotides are TGCGCCAGTAGCCCAGTCCCCGGGGAGCTGTTTTTT. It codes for CASSPVPGELFF.

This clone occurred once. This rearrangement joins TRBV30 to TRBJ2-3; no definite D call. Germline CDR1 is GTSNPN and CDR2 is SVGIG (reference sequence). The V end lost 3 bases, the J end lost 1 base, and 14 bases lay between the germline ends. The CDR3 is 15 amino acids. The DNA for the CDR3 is TGTGCCTGGAGCCCTGGAGCGACGCGCACAGATACGCAGTATTTT. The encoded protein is CAWSPGATRTDTQYF.

CDR3 DNA sequence: TGCGCCAGCAGCCAATTCTACTCTGGAAACACCATATATTTT. Its translation: CASSQFYSGNTIYF. The rearrangement joins TRBV4-1 to TRBJ1-3; no reliable D call. The CDR3 contains 14 residues. Trimming stripped 2 bases from V and 0 bases from J, with 5 bases between. Germline V gives CDR1 MGHRA, CDR2 YSYEKL.

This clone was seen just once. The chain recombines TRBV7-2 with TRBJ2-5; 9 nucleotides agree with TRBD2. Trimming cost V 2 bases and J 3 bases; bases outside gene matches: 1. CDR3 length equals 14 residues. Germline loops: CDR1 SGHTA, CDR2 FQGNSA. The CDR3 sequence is CASSLIAGEETQYF. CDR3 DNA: TGTGCCAGCAGCTTAATAGCGGGGGAAGAGACCCAGTACTTC.

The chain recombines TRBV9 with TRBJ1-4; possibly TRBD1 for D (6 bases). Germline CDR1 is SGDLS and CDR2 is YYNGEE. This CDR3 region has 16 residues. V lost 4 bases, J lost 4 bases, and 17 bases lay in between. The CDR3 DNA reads TGTGCCAGCAGCCCCAGCTGGGGGCCCTTTAATGAAAAACTGTTTTTT. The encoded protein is CASSPSWGPFNEKLFF.

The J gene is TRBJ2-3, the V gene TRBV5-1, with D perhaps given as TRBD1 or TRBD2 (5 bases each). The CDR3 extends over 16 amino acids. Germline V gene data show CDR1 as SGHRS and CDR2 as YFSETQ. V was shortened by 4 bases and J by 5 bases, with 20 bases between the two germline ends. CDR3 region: CASSAGTGQGGDTQYF. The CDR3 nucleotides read TGCGCCAGCAGCGCCGGGACCGGCCAAGGCGGAGATACGCAGTATTTT.

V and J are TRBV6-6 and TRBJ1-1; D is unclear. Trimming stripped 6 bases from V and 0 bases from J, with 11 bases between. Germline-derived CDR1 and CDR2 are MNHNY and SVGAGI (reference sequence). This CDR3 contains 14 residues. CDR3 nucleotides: TGTGCCAGCAGGACCGGAGACATGAACACTGAAGCTTTCTTT. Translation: CASRTGDMNTEAFF.